The 6 T cell receptor beta chains in this list originate from one sample, sequenced in a study of post-analysis software for immune sequencing data. Study observations and caveats: About 5 TRBV segments were more frequent in patients than controls; TRBV5-6, TRBV5-1 and TRBV20-1 belonged to this group.

Antigen specificity for these receptors is unknown. Unique molecular identifiers tagged the TCR beta cDNA libraries. MiXCR, run by TCRdb on the PCR reads, gives a single entry per CDR3 protein. Among roughly 400,000 distinct CDR3 sequences listed, approximately 39% were seen once. What was sequenced was blood. Receptor source: a girl aged 2-10 years with multiple sclerosis.

This chain links TRBV4-2 with TRBJ1-2; D is ambiguous. The CDR3 sequence is 15 residues long. Trimming shortened V by 2 bases and J by 4 bases, and 14 bases separated the two germline ends. The germline V gene has CDR1 LGHNA and CDR2 YNFKEQ. The CDR3, as DNA: TGTGCCAGCAGCCAAAAGGAGAAGGCAATCTATGGCTACACCTTC. As protein: CASSQKEKAIYGYTF.

The chain is built from TRBV10-3 and TRBJ2-7, with TRBD2 matching over 12 bases. V trimming: 4 bases; J trimming: 7 bases; junction bases outside the gene matches: 11. The V gene's germline CDR1 is ENHRY and CDR2 SYGVKD. This CDR3 spans 16 amino acids. The CDR3: CAISAPTSGGHPEQYF. The CDR3 DNA is TGTGCCATCAGTGCCCCGACTAGCGGGGGCCATCCTGAGCAGTACTTC.

Only a few counts were recorded for this clonotype. This rearrangement joins TRBV11-1 to TRBJ2-5; no definite D call. The last part of the DNA fits TRBJ2-7 better; the J call may be wrong. The CDR3 loop spans 12 amino acids. The germline V gene encodes CDR1 SGHAT and CDR2 FQDESV (reference sequence). For the CDR3, the DNA is TGTGCCAGCAGCTTAGTCTACGACGAGCAGTACTTC. This codes for CASSLVYDEQYF.

The chain uses TRBV2 and TRBJ1-5; 8 bases align to TRBD1. The CDR3 sequence is 18 residues long. Germline V gene data show CDR1 as SNHLY and CDR2 as FYNNEI. Germline trimming cut 2 bases from V and 2 bases from J; bases unmatched to any gene: 11. CDR3 nucleotide sequence: TGTGCCAGCAGTGAATGGCGGGACAGGAGGATTGGCAATCAGCCCCAGCATTTT. It encodes CASSEWRDRRIGNQPQHF.

This clonotype was observed a few times. This chain uses TRBV6-5 with TRBJ1-1, with 7 bases fitting TRBD1. The trim removed 0 bases at V and 1 base at J, leaving 2 bases unmatched. The CDR3 is 15 amino acids. The germline V gene has CDR1 MNHEY and CDR2 SVGAGI. The CDR3 loop is CASSYSAGGNTEAFF. The CDR3 DNA sequence: TGTGCCAGCAGTTACTCGGCAGGGGGGAACACTGAAGCTTTCTTT.

This clonotype turned up a few times. The chain couples TRBV5-1 to TRBJ1-2; no firm D call. This CDR3 contains 14 residues. Germline V gene data show CDR1 as SGHRS and CDR2 as YFSETQ. The V and J ends lost 4 bases and 0 bases respectively, with 10 bases between them. CDR3 protein: CASSSYTPNYGYTF. Here the CDR3 DNA reads TGCGCCAGCAGCAGTTACACACCTAACTATGGCTACACCTTC.